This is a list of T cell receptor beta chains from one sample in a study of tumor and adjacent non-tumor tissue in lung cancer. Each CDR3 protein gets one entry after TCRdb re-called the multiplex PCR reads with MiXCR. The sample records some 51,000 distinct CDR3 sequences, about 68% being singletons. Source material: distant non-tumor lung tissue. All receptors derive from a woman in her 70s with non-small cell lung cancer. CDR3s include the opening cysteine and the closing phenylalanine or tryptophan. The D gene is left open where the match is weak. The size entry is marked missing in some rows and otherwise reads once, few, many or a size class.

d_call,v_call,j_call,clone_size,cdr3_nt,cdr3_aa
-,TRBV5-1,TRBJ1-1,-,TGCGCCAGCAGCTTGGAATGCGGTGACACTGAAGCTTTCTTT,CASSLECGDTEAFF
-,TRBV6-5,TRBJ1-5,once,TGTGCCACCAGTTACGAGCAGTCCAATCAGCCCCATCATTTT,CATSYEQSNQPHHF
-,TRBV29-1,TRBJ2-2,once,TGCAACGTTGAAGAAGGTTGGGCAAGCGCCGGGAAGCTATTTTTT,CNVEEGWASAGKLFF
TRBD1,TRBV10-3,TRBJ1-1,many,TGTGCCATCGGTTCACAGGGGTACACTGAAGCTTTCTTT,CAIGSQGYTEAFF
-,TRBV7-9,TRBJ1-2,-,TGTGTCAGCAGTCCGAGGACAAATGGTTACACCTTC,CVSSPRTNGYTF
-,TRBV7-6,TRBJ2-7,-,TGTGCCAGTAGCCCGGACGGGCACGAGCAGTACTTC,CASSPDGHEQYF
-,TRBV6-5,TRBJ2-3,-,TGTGCGAGCGGTTACTCGTTTATGAACAGAGATACGCAGTATTTT,CASGYSFMNRDTQYF
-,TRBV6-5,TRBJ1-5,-,-,CASSYSCEDSNQPQHF
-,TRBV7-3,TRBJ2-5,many,TGTGCCAGCAGCTTAACCGCGCAGGAGACCCAGTACTTC,CASSLTAQETQYF
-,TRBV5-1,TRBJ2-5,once,TGCGCCAGCAGCTTGAGGATCGGTGGGGAGACCCAGTACTTC,CASSLRIGGETQYF
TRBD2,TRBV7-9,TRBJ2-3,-,TGTGCCAGCAACTCGGGGACTAGTGGGAGGGTTACAGATACGCAGTATTTT,CASNSGTSGRVTDTQYF
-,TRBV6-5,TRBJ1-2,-,TGTGCCAGAAGTTACCAGGTAGGGAACTATGGTTACACCTTC,CARSYQVGNYGYTF
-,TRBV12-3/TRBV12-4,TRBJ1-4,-,TGTGCCAGCAGTTTAGTTGGTGAAGAACTGCTTTTT,CASSLVGEELLF
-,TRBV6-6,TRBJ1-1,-,TGTACCAGCAGTATCGACACTGAAGCTTTCTTT,CTSSIDTEAFF
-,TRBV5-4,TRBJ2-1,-,TGTGCCATCAGCTTGTCGTCAGGGGGGTGGCGATACAATGAGCAGTTCTTC,CAISLSSGGWRYNEQFF
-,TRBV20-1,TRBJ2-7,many,TGCAGTGCCACCAAAACTAGGTCTTTCGACGAGCAGTACTTC,CSATKTRSFDEQYF
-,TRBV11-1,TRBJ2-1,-,TGTGCCAGCAGCACGCGACCCGTCGGTGAGCGGTTCTTC,CASSTRPVGERFF
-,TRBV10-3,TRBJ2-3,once,TGTGCCATCAGTGTATCAGGCCCAACAGCAGGTACGCAGTATTTT,CAISVSGPTAGTQYF
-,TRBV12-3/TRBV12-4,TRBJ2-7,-,TGTGCCAGCACTTTAGGAAACGGGTGGCAGTGCTTC,CASTLGNGWQCF
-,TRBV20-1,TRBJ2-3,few,TGCAGTGCCGGTGTAGGGTCGAGAGATACGCAGTATTTT,CSAGVGSRDTQYF
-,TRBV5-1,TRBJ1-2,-,TGCGCCAGCAGCTTGGAACTCAGCAACTATGGCCACACCTTC,CASSLELSNYGHTF
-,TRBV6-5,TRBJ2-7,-,TGCGCCAGCAGTCCCGGAATAGCGGTAAATGATTACGAGCAGTACTTC,CASSPGIAVNDYEQYF
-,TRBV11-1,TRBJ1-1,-,TGTGCCAGCAGCCAGGACAGTGCGTATGAAGCTTTCTTT,CASSQDSAYEAFF
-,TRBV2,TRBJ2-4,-,TGTGCCAGCAGTGAAACGGAATATGCGGCGGAGACCGCCAATAACAATGAGTACTTC,CASSETEYAAETANNNEYF
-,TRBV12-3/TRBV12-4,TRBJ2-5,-,TGTGCCAGCCGGAACAGGGTTGGAGAGATCCAGTACTTC,CASRNRVGEIQYF
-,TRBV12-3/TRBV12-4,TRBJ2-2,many,TGTGCCAGCACTATTTTTTATGACTTAACGAACACCGGGGAGCTGTTTTTT,CASTIFYDLTNTGELFF
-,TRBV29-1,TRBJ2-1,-,TGCAGCGTTGATCACTACAATGAGCAGCTTTTC,CSVDHYNEQLF
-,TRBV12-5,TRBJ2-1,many,TGTGCTAGTGGTTTGGGCTCACAGGACAATGAGCAGTTCTTC,CASGLGSQDNEQFF
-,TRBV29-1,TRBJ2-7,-,TGCAGCCTGGAGAGCCGGGACGGACCCTACGAGCAGTACTTC,CSLESRDGPYEQYF
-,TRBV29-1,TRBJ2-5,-,TGCAGCGTTGAGGTTAGCAGTGTACAAGAGACCCAGTACTTC,CSVEVSSVQETQYF
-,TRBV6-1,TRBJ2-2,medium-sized,TGTGCCAGCAGCAGAACGCAGGGGAGGGTAAACACCGGGGAGCTGTTTTTT,CASSRTQGRVNTGELFF
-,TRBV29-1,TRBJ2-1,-,TGCAGCCTTCGACTAGATCCGGTCGATGAGCAGTTCTTC,CSLRLDPVDEQFF
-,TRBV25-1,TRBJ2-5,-,TGTGGCAGCAGTTCCACGGACGGTGCAGTCGGGGAGACCCAGTACTTC,CGSSSTDGAVGETQYF
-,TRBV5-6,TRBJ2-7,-,TGTGCCAGCAGCCCTGTCTTGTCAAAAGAGCAGTACTTC,CASSPVLSKEQYF
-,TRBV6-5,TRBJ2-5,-,TGTGCCAGCAGGAACAAGCAAGAGACCCAATACTTC,CASRNKQETQYF
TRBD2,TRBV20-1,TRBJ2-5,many,TGCAGTGCTGACCGCCTCTCTAGCGGACCCCAGTACTTC,CSADRLSSGPQYF
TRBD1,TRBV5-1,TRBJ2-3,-,TGCGCCAGCAGCCGGGACAGGGTGACAGATACGCAGTATTTT,CASSRDRVTDTQYF
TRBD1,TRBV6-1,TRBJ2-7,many,TGTGCCGGCACCGAAAGGTGGGACAGGGGCTACGAGCAGTACTTC,CAGTERWDRGYEQYF
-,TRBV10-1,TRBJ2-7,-,TGCGACTGCAGTGAATCGGGGGCCTGGGAGCAGTACTTC,CDCSESGAWEQYF
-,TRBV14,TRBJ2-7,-,TGTGCCAGCAACCCCATTAACCAGGTCTCCTACGAGCAGTATTTC,CASNPINQVSYEQYF
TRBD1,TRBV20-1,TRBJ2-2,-,TGCAGTGCTAGGGTGGGACAGGGCGTCGGCGGGGAGCTGTTTTTT,CSARVGQGVGGELFF
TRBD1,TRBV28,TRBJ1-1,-,TGTGCCAGTAGTTTCCCGCGGACAGGAGTTTTCTTT,CASSFPRTGVFF
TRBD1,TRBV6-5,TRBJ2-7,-,TGTGCCAGCATTGCAGGGACAGGGGGCGGCAATTACGAGCAGTACTTC,CASIAGTGGGNYEQYF
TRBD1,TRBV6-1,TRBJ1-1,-,TGTGCCAGCAGTCTCGGGACAGGGGGCACTGGAGCTTTCTTT,CASSLGTGGTGAFF
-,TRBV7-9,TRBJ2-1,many,TGTGCCAGCAGACCTGGAAGCGGGTTGGGCTCCTACAATGAGCAGTTCTTC,CASRPGSGLGSYNEQFF
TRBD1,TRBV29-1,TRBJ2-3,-,TGCGGCATTCTCTACCGGGACAGGGGCACAGATACGCAGTATTTT,CGILYRDRGTDTQYF
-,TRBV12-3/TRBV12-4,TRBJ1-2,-,TGTGTCAGCACTTCAGGACAGCGCTATGGCTACACCTTC,CVSTSGQRYGYTF
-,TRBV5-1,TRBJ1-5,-,TGCGCCAGCAGCTTGGCGCCTAGCGGTGACACAGATACGCAGCATTTT,CASSLAPSGDTDTQHF
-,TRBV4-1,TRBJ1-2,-,TGCGTCAGCAGCCAAGATGGAAGGGGCACCTTC,CVSSQDGRGTF
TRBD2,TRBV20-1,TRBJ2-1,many,TGCAGTGCTAGGGCCCAGCGGGAGAGGTATTGGGATGAGCAGTTCTTC,CSARAQRERYWDEQFF
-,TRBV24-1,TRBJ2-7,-,TGTGCCACCAGTGGGACTAGGGGGTGTCACGAGCAGTACTTC,CATSGTRGCHEQYF
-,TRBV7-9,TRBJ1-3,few,TGTGCCAGCAGCTTACTCTCTGGAAACACCATATATTTT,CASSLLSGNTIYF
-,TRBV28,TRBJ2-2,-,TGTGCCAGCAGTTCCGGGGGGGAGCTGTTTTTT,CASSSGGELFF
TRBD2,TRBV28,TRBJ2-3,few,TGTGCCAGCAGCCCGGGACTAGGAGGGTGGAACACAGATACGCAGTATTTT,CASSPGLGGWNTDTQYF
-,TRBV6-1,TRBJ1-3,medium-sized,TGTGCCACCCAAGAGGGGGACTCTGGAAACACCATATATTTT,CATQEGDSGNTIYF
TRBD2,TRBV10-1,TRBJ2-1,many,TGCGCCAGCAGTGAGGGCCTGGGACTAGCGGGAGTCTACAATGAGCAGTTCTTC,CASSEGLGLAGVYNEQFF